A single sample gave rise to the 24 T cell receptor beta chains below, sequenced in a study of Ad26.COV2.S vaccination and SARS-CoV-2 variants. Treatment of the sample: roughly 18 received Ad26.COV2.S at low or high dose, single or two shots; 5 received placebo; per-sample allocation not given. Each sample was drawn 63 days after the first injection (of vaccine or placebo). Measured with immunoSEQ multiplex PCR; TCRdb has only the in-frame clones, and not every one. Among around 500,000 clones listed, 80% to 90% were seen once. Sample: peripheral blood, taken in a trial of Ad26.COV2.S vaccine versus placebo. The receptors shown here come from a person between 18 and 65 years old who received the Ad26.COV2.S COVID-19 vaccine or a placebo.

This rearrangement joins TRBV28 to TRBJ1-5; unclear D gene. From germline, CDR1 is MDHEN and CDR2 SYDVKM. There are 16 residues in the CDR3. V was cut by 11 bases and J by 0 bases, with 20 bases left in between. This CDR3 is CALGLAGSPSNQPQHF. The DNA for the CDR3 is TGTGCCTTAGGGCTGGCCGGGTCCCCTAGCAATCAGCCCCAGCATTTT.

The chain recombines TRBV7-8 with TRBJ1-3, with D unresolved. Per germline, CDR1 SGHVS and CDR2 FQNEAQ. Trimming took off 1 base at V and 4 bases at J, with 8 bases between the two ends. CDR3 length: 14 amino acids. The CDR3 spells CASSLDPRGNTIYF. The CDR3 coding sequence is TGTGCCAGCAGCTTAGACCCGCGAGGAAACACCATATATTTT. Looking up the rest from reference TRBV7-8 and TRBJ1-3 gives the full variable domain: GAGVSQSPRYKVAKRGQDVALRCDPISGHVSLFWYQQALGQGPEFLTYFQNEAQLDKSGLPSDRFFAERPEGSVSTLKIQRTQQEDSAVYLCASSLDPRGNTIYFGEGSWLTVV.

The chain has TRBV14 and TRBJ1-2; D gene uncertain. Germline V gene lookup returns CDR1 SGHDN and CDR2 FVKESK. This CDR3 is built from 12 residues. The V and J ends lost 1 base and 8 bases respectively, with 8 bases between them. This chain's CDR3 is CASSQVGDGYTF. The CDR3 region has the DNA TGTGCCAGCAGCCAAGTGGGTGACGGCTACACCTTC.

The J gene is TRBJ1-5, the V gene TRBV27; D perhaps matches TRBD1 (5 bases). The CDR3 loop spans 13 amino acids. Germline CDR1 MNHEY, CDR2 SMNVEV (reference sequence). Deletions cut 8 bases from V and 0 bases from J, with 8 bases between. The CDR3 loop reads CASGDLSNQPQHF. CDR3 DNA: TGTGCCAGCGGGGACCTTAGCAATCAGCCCCAGCATTTT.

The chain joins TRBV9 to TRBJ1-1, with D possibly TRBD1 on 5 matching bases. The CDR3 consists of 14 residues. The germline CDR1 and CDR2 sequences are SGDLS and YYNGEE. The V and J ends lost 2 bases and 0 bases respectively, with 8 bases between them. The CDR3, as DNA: TGTGCCAGCAGCGTGACAGCTATGAACACTGAAGCTTTCTTT. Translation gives CASSVTAMNTEAFF.

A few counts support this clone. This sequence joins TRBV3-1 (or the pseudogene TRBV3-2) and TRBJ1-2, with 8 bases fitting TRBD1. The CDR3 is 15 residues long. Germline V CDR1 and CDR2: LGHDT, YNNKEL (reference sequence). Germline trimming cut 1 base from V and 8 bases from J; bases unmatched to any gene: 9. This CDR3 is CASSQVRQGSSGYTF. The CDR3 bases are TGTGCCAGCAGCCAAGTTAGACAGGGGTCGAGCGGCTACACCTTC.

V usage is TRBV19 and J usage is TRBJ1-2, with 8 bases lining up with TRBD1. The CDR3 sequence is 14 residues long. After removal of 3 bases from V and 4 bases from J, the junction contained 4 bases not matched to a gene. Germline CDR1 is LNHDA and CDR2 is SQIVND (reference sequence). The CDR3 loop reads CASSMFGTGYGYTF. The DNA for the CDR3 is TGTGCCAGTAGTATGTTTGGGACAGGCTATGGCTACACCTTC. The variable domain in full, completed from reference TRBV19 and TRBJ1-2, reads DGGITQSPKYLFRKEGQNVTLSCEQNLNHDAMYWYRQDPGQGLRLIYYSQIVNDFQKGDIAEGYSVSREKKESFPLTVTSAQKNPTAFYLCASSMFGTGYGYTFGSGTRLTVV.

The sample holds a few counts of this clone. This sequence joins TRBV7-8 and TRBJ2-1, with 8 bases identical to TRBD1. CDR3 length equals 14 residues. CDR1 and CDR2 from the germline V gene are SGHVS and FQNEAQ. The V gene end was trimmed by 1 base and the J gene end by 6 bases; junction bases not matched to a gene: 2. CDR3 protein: CASSLEGTGNEQFF. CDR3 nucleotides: TGTGCCAGCAGCTTAGAAGGGACAGGCAATGAGCAGTTCTTC. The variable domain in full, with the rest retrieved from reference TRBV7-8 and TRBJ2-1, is GAGVSQSPRYKVAKRGQDVALRCDPISGHVSLFWYQQALGQGPEFLTYFQNEAQLDKSGLPSDRFFAERPEGSVSTLKIQRTQQEDSAVYLCASSLEGTGNEQFFGPGTRLTVL.

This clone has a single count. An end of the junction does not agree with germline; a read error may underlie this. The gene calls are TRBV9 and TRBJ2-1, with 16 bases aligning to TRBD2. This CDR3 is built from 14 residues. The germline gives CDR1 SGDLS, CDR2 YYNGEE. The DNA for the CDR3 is TGTGCCAGCAGCACGGGACTAGCGGGGGGGCCGGCGGTCTTC. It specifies CASSTGLAGGPAVF.

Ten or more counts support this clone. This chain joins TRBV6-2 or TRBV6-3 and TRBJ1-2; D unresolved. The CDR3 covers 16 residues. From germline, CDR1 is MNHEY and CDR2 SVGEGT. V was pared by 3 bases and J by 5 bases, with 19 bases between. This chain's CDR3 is CASSYNPDIGPYGYTF. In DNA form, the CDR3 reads TGTGCCAGCAGTTATAACCCAGACATTGGGCCATATGGCTACACCTTC.

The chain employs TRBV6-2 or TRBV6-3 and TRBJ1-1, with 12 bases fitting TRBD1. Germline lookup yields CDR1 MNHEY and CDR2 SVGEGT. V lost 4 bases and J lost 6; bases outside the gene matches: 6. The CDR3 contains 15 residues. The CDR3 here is CASSLTGQGAAEAFF. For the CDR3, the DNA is TGTGCCAGCAGTTTAACGGGACAGGGGGCGGCTGAAGCTTTCTTT.

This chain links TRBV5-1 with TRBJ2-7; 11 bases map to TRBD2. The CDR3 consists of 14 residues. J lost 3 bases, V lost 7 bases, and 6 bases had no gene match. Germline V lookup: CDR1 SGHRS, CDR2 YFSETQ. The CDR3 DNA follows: TGCGCCAGCGGGTCTAGCGGGAGGTTCTACGAGCAGTACTTC. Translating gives CASGSSGRFYEQYF. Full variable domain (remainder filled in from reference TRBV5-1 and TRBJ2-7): KAGVTQTPRYLIKTRGQQVTLSCSPISGHRSVSWYQQTPGQGLQFLFEYFSETQRNKGNFPGRFSGRQFSNSRSEMNVSTLELGDSALYLCASGSSGRFYEQYFGPGTRLTVT.

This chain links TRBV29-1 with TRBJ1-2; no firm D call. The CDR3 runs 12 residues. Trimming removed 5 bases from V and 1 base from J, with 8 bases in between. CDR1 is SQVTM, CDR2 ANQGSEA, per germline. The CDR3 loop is CSVYDFNYGYTF. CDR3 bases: TGCAGCGTTTATGATTTTAACTATGGCTACACCTTC.

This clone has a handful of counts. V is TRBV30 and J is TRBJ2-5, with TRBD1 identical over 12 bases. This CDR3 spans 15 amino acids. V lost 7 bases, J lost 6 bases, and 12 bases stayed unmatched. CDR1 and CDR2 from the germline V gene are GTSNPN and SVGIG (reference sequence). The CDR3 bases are TGTGCCTTCTCCCTTGGGACAGGGGGCGGTAAGACCCAGTACTTC. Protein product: CAFSLGTGGGKTQYF. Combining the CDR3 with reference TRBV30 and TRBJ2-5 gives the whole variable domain SQTIHQWPATLVQPVGSPLSLECTVEGTSNPNLYWYRQAAGRGLQLLFYSVGIGQISSEVPQNLSASRPQDRQFILSSKKLLLSDSGFYLCAFSLGTGGGKTQYFGPGTRLLVL.

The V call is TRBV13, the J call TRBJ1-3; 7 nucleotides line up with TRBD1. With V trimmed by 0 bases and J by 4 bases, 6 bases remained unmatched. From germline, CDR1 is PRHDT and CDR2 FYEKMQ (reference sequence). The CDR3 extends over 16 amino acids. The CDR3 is CASSLGDRRAGNTIYF. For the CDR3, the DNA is TGTGCCAGCAGCTTAGGGGACAGGAGAGCCGGAAACACCATATATTTT.

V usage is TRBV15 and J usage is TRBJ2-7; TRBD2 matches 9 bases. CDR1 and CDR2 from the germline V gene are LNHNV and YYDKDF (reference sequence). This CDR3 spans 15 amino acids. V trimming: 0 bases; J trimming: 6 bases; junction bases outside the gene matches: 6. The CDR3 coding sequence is TGTGCCACCAGCAGAGAGGAGGCGGGAGGGGTCGAGCAGTACTTC. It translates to CATSREEAGGVEQYF.

The CDR3 loop is CAIRGLAGGGELFF. The CDR3 nucleotides read TGTGCCATCAGGGGACTAGCGGGTGGCGGGGAGCTGTTTTTT. The chain has TRBV10-3 and TRBJ2-2; 12 nucleotides line up with TRBD2. Germline CDR1 is ENHRY and CDR2 is SYGVKD. V was pared by 6 bases and J by 7 bases, with 3 bases of the junction left unmatched. The CDR3 sequence is 14 residues long.

The CDR3 sequence: CASSLGTGAYEQYF. The CDR3 coding sequence is TGTGCCAGCAGTCTTGGGACAGGGGCCTACGAGCAGTACTTC. The rearrangement joins TRBV25-1 to TRBJ2-7; TRBD1 agrees at 10 bases. CDR3 size: 14 residues. Germline-derived CDR1 and CDR2 are MGHDK and SYGVNS. V lost 5 bases to trimming and J lost 2 bases; unmatched junction nucleotides: 3.

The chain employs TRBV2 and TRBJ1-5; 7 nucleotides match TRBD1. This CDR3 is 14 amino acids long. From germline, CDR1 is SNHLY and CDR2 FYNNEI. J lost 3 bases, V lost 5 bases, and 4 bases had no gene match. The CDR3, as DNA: TGTGCCAGCAGTTCAGACAGGGTCAATCAGCCCCAGCATTTT. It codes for CASSSDRVNQPQHF.

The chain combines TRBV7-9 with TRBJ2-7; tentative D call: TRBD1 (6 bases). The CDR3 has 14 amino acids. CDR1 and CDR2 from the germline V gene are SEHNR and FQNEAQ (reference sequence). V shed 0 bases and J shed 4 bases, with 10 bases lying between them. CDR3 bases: TGTGCCAGCAGCTTAGCTCAGGGGTTTTACGAGCAGTACTTC. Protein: CASSLAQGFYEQYF. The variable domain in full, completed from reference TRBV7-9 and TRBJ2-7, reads DTGVSQNPRHKITKRGQNVTFRCDPISEHNRLYWYRQTLGQGPEFLTYFQNEAQLEKSRLLSDRFSAERPKGSFSTLEIQRTEQGDSAMYLCASSLAQGFYEQYFGPGTRLTVT.

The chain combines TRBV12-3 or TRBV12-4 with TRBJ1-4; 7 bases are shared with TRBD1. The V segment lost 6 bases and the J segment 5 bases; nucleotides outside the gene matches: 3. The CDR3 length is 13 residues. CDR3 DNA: TGTGCCAGCAGCTCGGACAGGAATGAAAAACTGTTTTTT. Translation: CASSSDRNEKLFF.

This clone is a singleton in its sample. The CDR3, as DNA: TGCAGCGTTGACGCCTTAAGCGGGGGACTCTACAATGAGCAGTTCTTC. Translated: CSVDALSGGLYNEQFF. The chain recombines TRBV29-1 with TRBJ2-1, with 8 nucleotides matching TRBD2. V lost 3 bases and J lost 3; bases outside the gene matches: 10. Germline-derived CDR1 and CDR2 are SQVTM and ANQGSEA. The CDR3 is 16 residues long.

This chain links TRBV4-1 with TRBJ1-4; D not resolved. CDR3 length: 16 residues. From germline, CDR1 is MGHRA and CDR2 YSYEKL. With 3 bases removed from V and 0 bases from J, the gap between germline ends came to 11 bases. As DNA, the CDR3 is TGCGCCAGCAGCCAGATACACCTTGCAACTAATGAAAAACTGTTTTTT. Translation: CASSQIHLATNEKLFF.

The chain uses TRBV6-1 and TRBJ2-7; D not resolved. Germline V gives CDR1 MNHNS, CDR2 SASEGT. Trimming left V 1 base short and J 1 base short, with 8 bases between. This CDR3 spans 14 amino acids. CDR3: CASSEGVGSYEQYF. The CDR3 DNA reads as TGTGCCAGCAGTGAAGGAGTCGGGTCCTACGAGCAGTACTTC.